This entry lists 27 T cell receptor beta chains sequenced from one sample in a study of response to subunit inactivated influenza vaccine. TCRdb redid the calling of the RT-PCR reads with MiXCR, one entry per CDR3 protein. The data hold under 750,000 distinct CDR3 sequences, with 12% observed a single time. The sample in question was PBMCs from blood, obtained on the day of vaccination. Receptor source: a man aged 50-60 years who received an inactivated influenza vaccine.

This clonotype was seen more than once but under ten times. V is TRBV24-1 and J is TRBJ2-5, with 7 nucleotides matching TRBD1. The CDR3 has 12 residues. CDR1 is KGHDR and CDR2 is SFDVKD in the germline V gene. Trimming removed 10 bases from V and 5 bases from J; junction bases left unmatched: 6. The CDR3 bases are TGTGCCACAGCAGGGGGTCGGGAGACCCAGTACTTC. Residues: CATAGGRETQYF.

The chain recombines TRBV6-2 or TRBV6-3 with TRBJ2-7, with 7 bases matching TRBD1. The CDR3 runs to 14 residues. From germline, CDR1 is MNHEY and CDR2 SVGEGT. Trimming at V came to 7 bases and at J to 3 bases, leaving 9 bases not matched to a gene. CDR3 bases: TGTGCCAGCACGTTGAGGGGACAGAACTACGAGCAGTACTTC. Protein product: CASTLRGQNYEQYF.

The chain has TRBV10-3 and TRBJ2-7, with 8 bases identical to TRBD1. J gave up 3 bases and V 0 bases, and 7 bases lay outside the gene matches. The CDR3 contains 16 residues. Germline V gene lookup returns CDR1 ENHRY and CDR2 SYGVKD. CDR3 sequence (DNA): TGTGCCATCAGTGAGTCGTCCGGGACAGGAAGCTACGAGCAGTACTTC. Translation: CAISESSGTGSYEQYF.

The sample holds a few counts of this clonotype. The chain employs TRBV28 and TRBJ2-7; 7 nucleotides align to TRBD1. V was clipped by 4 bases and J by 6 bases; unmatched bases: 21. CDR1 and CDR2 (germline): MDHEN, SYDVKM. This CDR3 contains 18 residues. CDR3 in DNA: TGTGCCAGCAGTTCCCCCGGGACAGTCCTGACCCATGGTGTCGAGCAGTACTTC. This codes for CASSSPGTVLTHGVEQYF.

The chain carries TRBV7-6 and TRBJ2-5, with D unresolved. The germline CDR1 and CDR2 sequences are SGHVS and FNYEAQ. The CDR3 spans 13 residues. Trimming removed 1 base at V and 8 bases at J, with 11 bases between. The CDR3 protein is CASSLDGDSTQYF. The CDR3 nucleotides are TGTGCCAGCAGCTTAGATGGCGACTCTACCCAGTACTTC.

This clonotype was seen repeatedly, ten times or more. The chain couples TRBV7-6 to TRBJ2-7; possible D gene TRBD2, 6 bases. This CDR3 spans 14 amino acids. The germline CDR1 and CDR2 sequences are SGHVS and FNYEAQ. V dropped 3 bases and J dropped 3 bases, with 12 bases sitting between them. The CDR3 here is CASSFKVEGYEQYF. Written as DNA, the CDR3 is TGTGCCAGCAGCTTCAAAGTGGAGGGCTACGAGCAGTACTTC. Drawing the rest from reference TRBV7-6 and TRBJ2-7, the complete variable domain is GAGVSQSPRYKVTKRGQDVALRCDPISGHVSLYWYRQALGQGPEFLTYFNYEAQQDKSGLPNDRFSAERPEGSISTLTIQRTEQRDSAMYRCASSFKVEGYEQYFGPGTRLTVT.

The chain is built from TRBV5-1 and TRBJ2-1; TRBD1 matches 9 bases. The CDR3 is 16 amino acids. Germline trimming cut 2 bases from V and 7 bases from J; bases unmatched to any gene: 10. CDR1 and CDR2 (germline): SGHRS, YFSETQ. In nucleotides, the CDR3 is TGCGCCAGCAGCTTCCCCGGGACAGGGTTGGCGAATGAGCAGTTCTTC. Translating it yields CASSFPGTGLANEQFF.

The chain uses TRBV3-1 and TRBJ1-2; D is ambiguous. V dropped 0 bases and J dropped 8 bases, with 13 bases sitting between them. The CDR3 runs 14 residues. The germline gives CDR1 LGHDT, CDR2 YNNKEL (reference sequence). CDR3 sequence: CASSQDAARGGYTF. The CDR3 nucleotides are TGTGCCAGCAGCCAAGATGCAGCCCGCGGAGGCTACACCTTC. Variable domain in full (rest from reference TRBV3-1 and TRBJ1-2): DTAVSQTPKYLVTQMGNDKSIKCEQNLGHDTMYWYKQDSKKFLKIMFSYNNKELIINETVPNRFSPKSPDKAHLNLHINSLELGDSAVYFCASSQDAARGGYTFGSGTRLTVV.

CDR3 nucleotides: TGTGCCAGCAGCGTAGGTCCGGGAGTCTTAGAGACCCAGTACTTC. As protein: CASSVGPGVLETQYF. This chain uses TRBV9 with TRBJ2-5; maybe TRBD2 (6 bases). This CDR3 is built from 15 residues. CDR1 and CDR2 from the germline V gene are SGDLS and YYNGEE. V lost 0 bases and J 4 bases, leaving 13 bases between the germline ends.

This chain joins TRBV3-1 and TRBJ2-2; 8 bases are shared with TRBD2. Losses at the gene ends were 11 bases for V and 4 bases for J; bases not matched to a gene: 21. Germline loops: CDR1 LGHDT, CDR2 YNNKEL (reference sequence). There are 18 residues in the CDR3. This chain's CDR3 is CASCQEPGGPIGTGELFF. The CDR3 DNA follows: TGTGCCTCCTGCCAAGAACCGGGGGGGCCAATTGGCACCGGGGAGCTGTTTTTT.

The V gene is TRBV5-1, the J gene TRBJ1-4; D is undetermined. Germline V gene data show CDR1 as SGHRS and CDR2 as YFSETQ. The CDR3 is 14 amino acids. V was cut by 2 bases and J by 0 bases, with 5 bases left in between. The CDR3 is CASSFGPTNEKLFF. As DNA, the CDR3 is TGCGCCAGCAGCTTTGGGCCAACTAATGAAAAACTGTTTTTT.

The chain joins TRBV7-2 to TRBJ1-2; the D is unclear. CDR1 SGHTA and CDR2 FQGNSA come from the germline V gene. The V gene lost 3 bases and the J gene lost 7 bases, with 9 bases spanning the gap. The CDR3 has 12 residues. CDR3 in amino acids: CASSFLSSGYTF. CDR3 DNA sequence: TGTGCCAGCAGCTTTTTAAGTTCTGGCTACACCTTC.

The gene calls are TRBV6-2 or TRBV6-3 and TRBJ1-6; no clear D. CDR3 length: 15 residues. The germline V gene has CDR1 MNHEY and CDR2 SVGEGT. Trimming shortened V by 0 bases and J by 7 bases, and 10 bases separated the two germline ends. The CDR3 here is CASSYSLPKNSPLHF. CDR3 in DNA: TGTGCCAGCAGTTACTCTCTCCCGAAGAATTCACCCCTCCACTTT.

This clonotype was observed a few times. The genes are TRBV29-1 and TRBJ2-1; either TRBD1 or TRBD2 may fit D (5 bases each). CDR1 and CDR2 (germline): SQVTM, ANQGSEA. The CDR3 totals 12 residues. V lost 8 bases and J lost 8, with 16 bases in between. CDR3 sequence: CSLTRGWDEQFF. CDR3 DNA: TGCAGCCTGACCCGGGGCTGGGATGAGCAGTTCTTC.

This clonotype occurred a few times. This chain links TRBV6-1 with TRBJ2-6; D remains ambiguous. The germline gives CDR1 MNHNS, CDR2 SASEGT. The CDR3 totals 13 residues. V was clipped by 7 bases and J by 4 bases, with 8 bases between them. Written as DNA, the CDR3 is TGTGCCAGCACCTCAGCCGGGGCCAACGTCCTGACTTTC. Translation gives CASTSAGANVLTF.

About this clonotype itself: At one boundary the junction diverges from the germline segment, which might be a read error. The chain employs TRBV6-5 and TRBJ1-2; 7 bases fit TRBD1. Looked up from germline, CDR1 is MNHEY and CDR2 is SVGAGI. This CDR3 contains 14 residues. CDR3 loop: CASSYSPGGNGYIF. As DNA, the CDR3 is TGTGCCAGCAGTTACTCCCCAGGGGGGAATGGCTACATCTTC.

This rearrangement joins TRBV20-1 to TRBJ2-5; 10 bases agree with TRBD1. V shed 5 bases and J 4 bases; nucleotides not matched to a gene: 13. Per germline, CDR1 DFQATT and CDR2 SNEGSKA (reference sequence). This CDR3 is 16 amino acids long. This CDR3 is CSALDGTGVLAETQYF. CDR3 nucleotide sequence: TGCAGTGCTCTCGACGGGACAGGGGTCCTAGCAGAGACCCAGTACTTC.

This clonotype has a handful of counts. The CDR3 coding sequence is TGTGCCAGCAGCAACGGACTACCTTCGGGCAATGAGCAGTTCTTC. Its translation: CASSNGLPSGNEQFF. The V gene is TRBV12-3 or TRBV12-4, the J gene TRBJ2-1; possibly TRBD2 for D (6 bases). This CDR3 spans 15 amino acids. V lost 6 bases and J 6 bases, leaving 18 bases between the germline ends.

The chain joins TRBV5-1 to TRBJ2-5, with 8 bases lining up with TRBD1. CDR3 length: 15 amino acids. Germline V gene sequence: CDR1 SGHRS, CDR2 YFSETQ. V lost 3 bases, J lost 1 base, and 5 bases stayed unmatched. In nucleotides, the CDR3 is TGCGCCAGCAGCTCAGTTGGACAGGGCCAAGAGACCCAGTACTTC. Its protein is CASSSVGQGQETQYF.

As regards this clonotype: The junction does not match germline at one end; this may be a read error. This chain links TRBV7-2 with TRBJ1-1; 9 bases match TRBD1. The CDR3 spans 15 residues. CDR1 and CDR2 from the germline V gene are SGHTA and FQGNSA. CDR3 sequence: CGSSHGTGMYTEAFF. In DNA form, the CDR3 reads TGTGGCAGCAGCCATGGGACAGGGATGTACACTGAAGCTTTCTTT. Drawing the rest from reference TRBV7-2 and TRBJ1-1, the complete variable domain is GAGVSQSPSNKVTEKGKDVELRCDPISGHTALYWYRQSLGQGLEFLIYFQGNSAPDKSGLPSDRFSAERTGGSVSTLTIQRTQQEDSAVYLCGSSHGTGMYTEAFFGQGTRLTVV.

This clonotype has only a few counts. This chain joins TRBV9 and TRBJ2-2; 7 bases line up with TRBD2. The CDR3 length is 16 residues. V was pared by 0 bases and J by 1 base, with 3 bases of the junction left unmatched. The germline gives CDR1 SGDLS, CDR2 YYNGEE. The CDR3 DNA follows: TGTGCCAGCAGCGTAGGGCCGGGGGGGAACACCGGGGAGCTGTTTTTT. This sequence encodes CASSVGPGGNTGELFF.

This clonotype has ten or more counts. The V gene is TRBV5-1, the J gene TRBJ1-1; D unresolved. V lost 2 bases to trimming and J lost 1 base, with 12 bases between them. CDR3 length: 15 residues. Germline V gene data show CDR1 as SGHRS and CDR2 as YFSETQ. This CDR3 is CASSLTGVSNTEAFF. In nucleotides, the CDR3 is TGCGCCAGCAGCTTAACCGGGGTGTCGAACACTGAAGCTTTCTTT.

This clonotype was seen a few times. DNA for the CDR3: TGTGCCAGCAGTTTATCCACTCGGGCGCAGCCCCAGCATTTT. Encoded protein: CASSLSTRAQPQHF. This rearrangement joins TRBV27 to TRBJ1-5; no clear D. Germline CDR1 MNHEY, CDR2 SMNVEV (reference sequence). Trimming pared 0 bases from V and 7 bases from J, leaving 10 bases between. This CDR3 spans 14 amino acids.

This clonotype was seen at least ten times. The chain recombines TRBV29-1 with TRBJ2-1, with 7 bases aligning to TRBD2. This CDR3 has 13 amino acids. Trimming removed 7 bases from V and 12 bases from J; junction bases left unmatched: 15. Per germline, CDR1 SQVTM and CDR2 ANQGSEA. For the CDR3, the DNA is TGCAGCGCCCGGAATTCGGGGGGTGACGGGCAGTTCTTC. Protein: CSARNSGGDGQFF.

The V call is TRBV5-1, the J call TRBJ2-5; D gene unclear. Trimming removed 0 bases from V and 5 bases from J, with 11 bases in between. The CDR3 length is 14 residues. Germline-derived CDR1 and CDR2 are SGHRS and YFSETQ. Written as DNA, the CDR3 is TGCGCCAGCAGCTTGGAAGGGTCTACGGAGACCCAGTACTTC. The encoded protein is CASSLEGSTETQYF.

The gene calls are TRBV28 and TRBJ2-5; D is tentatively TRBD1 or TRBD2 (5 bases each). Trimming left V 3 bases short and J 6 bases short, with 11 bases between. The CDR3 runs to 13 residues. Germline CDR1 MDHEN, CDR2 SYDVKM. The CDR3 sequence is CASSFRGLQTQYF. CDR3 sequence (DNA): TGTGCCAGCAGTTTTCGGGGCCTCCAGACCCAGTACTTC.

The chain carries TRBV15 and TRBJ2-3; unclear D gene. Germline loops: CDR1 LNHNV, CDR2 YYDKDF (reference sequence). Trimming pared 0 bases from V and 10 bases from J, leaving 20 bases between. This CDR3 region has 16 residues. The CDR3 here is CATSRDRLEETSPQYF. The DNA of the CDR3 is TGTGCCACCAGCAGAGATCGGTTAGAGGAGACGAGTCCGCAGTATTTT.